These T cell receptor beta chains were read from a single sample in a study of chemoradiotherapy in HPV16-positive cancers. Assay: immunoSEQ multiplex PCR; the TCRdb copy retains only in-frame clones and omits some. The table includes 20,000 to 25,000 clones, about 89% detected once. This specimen was blood, taken from a patient who underwent chemoradiotherapy. These receptors came from a human donor with HPV-associated anogenital cancer. The CDR3 runs from the conserved cysteine through the conserved F or W. Each record gives: D gene, clone size, V gene, J gene, CDR3 DNA, CDR3 protein. A D gene is named only where the DNA matches it firmly. Part of the rows lack a size; the others show once, few, many or a class for expanded clones.

D gene: -
clone size: few
V gene: TRBV7-9
J gene: TRBJ1-2
CDR3 DNA: TGTGCCAGCAGCTTGATCACGACAGCCACGGACTATGGCTACACCTTC
CDR3 protein: CASSLITTATDYGYTF

D gene: TRBD2
clone size: -
V gene: TRBV7-2
J gene: TRBJ2-1
CDR3 DNA: TGTGCCAGCAGTCCGCTAGCGGGGGCTTTGTTCTTC
CDR3 protein: CASSPLAGALFF

D gene: -
clone size: -
V gene: TRBV28
J gene: TRBJ2-2
CDR3 DNA: TGTGCCAGCCAAAGCGGTGCCGGGGAGCTGTTTTTT
CDR3 protein: CASQSGAGELFF

D gene: -
clone size: -
V gene: TRBV9
J gene: TRBJ1-1
CDR3 DNA: TGTGCCAGCAGCGTGGACAGATACACTGAAGCTTTCTTT
CDR3 protein: CASSVDRYTEAFF

D gene: -
clone size: -
V gene: TRBV14
J gene: TRBJ1-3
CDR3 DNA: TGTGCCAGCAGCCAAGTGGGCTCTGGAAACACCATATATTTT
CDR3 protein: CASSQVGSGNTIYF

D gene: TRBD2
clone size: -
V gene: TRBV2
J gene: TRBJ2-4
CDR3 DNA: TGTGCCAGCAGTGAATACGGCGGGGGAGCCAAAAACATTCAGTACTTC
CDR3 protein: CASSEYGGGAKNIQYF

D gene: -
clone size: -
V gene: TRBV19
J gene: TRBJ1-1
CDR3 DNA: TGTGCCAGTAGTATCGAAGACAGATCCCTTGAAGCTTTCTTT
CDR3 protein: CASSIEDRSLEAFF

D gene: TRBD2
clone size: once
V gene: TRBV5-1
J gene: TRBJ2-1
CDR3 DNA: TGCGCCAGCAGCTTTAGCGGGAGCTCCTACAATGAGCAGTTCTTC
CDR3 protein: CASSFSGSSYNEQFF

D gene: -
clone size: -
V gene: TRBV19
J gene: TRBJ1-3
CDR3 DNA: TGTGCCAGTAGTGCCCCCGGAGGTACTGGAAACACCATATATTTT
CDR3 protein: CASSAPGGTGNTIYF

D gene: TRBD2
clone size: -
V gene: TRBV29-1
J gene: TRBJ2-5
CDR3 DNA: TGCAGCGTTTCTAGCGGGGGGGCCTACGAGACCCAGTACTTC
CDR3 protein: CSVSSGGAYETQYF

D gene: -
clone size: -
V gene: TRBV6-5
J gene: TRBJ1-1
CDR3 DNA: TGTGCCAGCAGTTACTCTTGGGGGGCAACTGAAGCTTTCTTT
CDR3 protein: CASSYSWGATEAFF

D gene: -
clone size: -
V gene: TRBV10-1
J gene: TRBJ2-1
CDR3 DNA: TGCGCCAGCAAAAACTCAGGGGACAATGAGCAGTTCTTC
CDR3 protein: CASKNSGDNEQFF

D gene: -
clone size: -
V gene: TRBV9
J gene: TRBJ1-5
CDR3 DNA: TGTGCCAGCAGCGTAGACGCCGGTAGACATAGGCCCCAGCATTTT
CDR3 protein: CASSVDAGRHRPQHF

D gene: -
clone size: -
V gene: TRBV7-9
J gene: TRBJ2-2
CDR3 DNA: TGTGCCAGCAGCCTCAGGGGTACCACCGGGGAGCTGTTTTTT
CDR3 protein: CASSLRGTTGELFF

D gene: TRBD1
clone size: -
V gene: TRBV5-4
J gene: TRBJ1-2
CDR3 DNA: TGTGCCAGCAGCACCTACGGGACAGGCTATGGCTACACCTTC
CDR3 protein: CASSTYGTGYGYTF

D gene: -
clone size: -
V gene: TRBV27
J gene: TRBJ1-2
CDR3 DNA: TGTGCCAGCAGCCTCGCCCCCCGATTAGACCGCTACACCTTC
CDR3 protein: CASSLAPRLDRYTF

D gene: TRBD1
clone size: few
V gene: TRBV4-1
J gene: TRBJ1-6
CDR3 DNA: TGCGCCAGCAGCCAAGCTGGGACAGCTAATTCACCCCTCCACTTT
CDR3 protein: CASSQAGTANSPLHF

D gene: -
clone size: -
V gene: TRBV7-9
J gene: TRBJ2-7
CDR3 DNA: TGTGCCAGCAGCCCCCAGGGGCACGAGCAGTACTTC
CDR3 protein: CASSPQGHEQYF

D gene: -
clone size: -
V gene: TRBV29-1
J gene: TRBJ2-7
CDR3 DNA: TGCAGCGTCGCGCCGAACCTACTCCACGAGCAGTACTTC
CDR3 protein: CSVAPNLLHEQYF

D gene: -
clone size: -
V gene: TRBV6-4
J gene: TRBJ2-3
CDR3 DNA: TGTGCCAGCAGTGCGAGGGTCACAGATACGCAGTATTTT
CDR3 protein: CASSARVTDTQYF

D gene: -
clone size: -
V gene: TRBV11-3
J gene: TRBJ2-5
CDR3 DNA: TGTGCCAGCAGCTTCATGCCAGAGACCCAGTACTTC
CDR3 protein: CASSFMPETQYF

D gene: -
clone size: -
V gene: TRBV29-1
J gene: TRBJ1-1
CDR3 DNA: TGCAGCGTTGAAGATCGGACTCCGGCGGTGCTTGTAGCTTTCTTT
CDR3 protein: CSVEDRTPAVLVAFF

D gene: -
clone size: -
V gene: TRBV27
J gene: TRBJ2-7
CDR3 DNA: TGTGCCAGCAGTTTCCGATCCCGGGAAGAGGGCTACGAGCAGTACTTC
CDR3 protein: CASSFRSREEGYEQYF

D gene: -
clone size: few
V gene: TRBV28
J gene: TRBJ1-4
CDR3 DNA: TGTGCCAGCAGGACCGTGGGACGGCGGGATGGTGAAAAACTGTTTTTT
CDR3 protein: CASRTVGRRDGEKLFF

D gene: -
clone size: once
V gene: TRBV11-3
J gene: TRBJ2-7
CDR3 DNA: TGTGCCAGCAGCTTAGAGACGGGCCCTACGACGGAGCAGTACTTC
CDR3 protein: CASSLETGPTTEQYF

D gene: -
clone size: -
V gene: TRBV29-1
J gene: TRBJ2-4
CDR3 DNA: TGCAGCGTTGAACTACAGGGAGGAAACATTCAGTACTTC
CDR3 protein: CSVELQGGNIQYF

D gene: -
clone size: once
V gene: TRBV7-9
J gene: TRBJ2-5
CDR3 DNA: TGTGCCAGCAGCTTAAGGGCACAGGGTGGGGAGACCCAGTACTTC
CDR3 protein: CASSLRAQGGETQYF

D gene: TRBD2
clone size: -
V gene: TRBV11-3
J gene: TRBJ2-7
CDR3 DNA: TGTGCCAGCAGCTTAGAGAGGACGGGAGGGTCCTACGAGCAGTACTTC
CDR3 protein: CASSLERTGGSYEQYF

D gene: -
clone size: -
V gene: TRBV6-1
J gene: TRBJ2-5
CDR3 DNA: TGTGCCAGCTCGGGAATTGACAGAAAAGAGACCCAGTACTTC
CDR3 protein: CASSGIDRKETQYF

D gene: -
clone size: -
V gene: TRBV7-2
J gene: TRBJ1-1
CDR3 DNA: TGTGCCAGCAGCTTAGAGATACCGAACACTGAAGCTTTCTTT
CDR3 protein: CASSLEIPNTEAFF

D gene: -
clone size: -
V gene: TRBV15
J gene: TRBJ1-1
CDR3 DNA: TGTGCCACTAGAGAAGTAAACACTGAAGCTTTCTTT
CDR3 protein: CATREVNTEAFF

D gene: TRBD1
clone size: -
V gene: TRBV12-5
J gene: TRBJ2-5
CDR3 DNA: TGTGCTAGTGGCGCCACAGGGGCGGAGACCCAGTACTTC
CDR3 protein: CASGATGAETQYF

D gene: TRBD2
clone size: -
V gene: TRBV16
J gene: TRBJ2-5
CDR3 DNA: TGTGCCAGCAGCCATCCTCTCGGGACTAGGGTTGCAGAGACCCAGTACTTC
CDR3 protein: CASSHPLGTRVAETQYF

D gene: -
clone size: -
V gene: TRBV11-2
J gene: TRBJ2-5
CDR3 DNA: TGTGCCAGCAGCTTAGGGTCGGGGTTAGAAGAGACCCAGTACTTC
CDR3 protein: CASSLGSGLEETQYF

D gene: TRBD2
clone size: -
V gene: TRBV18
J gene: TRBJ2-3
CDR3 DNA: TGTGCCAGCTCACCACCCGGGACTAGCGAGCACACAGATACGCAGTATTTT
CDR3 protein: CASSPPGTSEHTDTQYF

D gene: TRBD2
clone size: -
V gene: TRBV10-1
J gene: TRBJ2-2
CDR3 DNA: TGCGCCAGCAGTGAGGGTCTAGCGGGATACACCGGGGAGCTGTTTTTT
CDR3 protein: CASSEGLAGYTGELFF

D gene: TRBD2
clone size: -
V gene: TRBV11-2
J gene: TRBJ2-4
CDR3 DNA: TGTGCCAGCAGCTTGGTTTGGACTAGCGGGATCCGGGCCAAAAACATTCAGTACTTC
CDR3 protein: CASSLVWTSGIRAKNIQYF

D gene: -
clone size: -
V gene: TRBV20-1
J gene: TRBJ1-1
CDR3 DNA: TGCAGTGGTCCTCTATGGACTGAAGCTTTCTTT
CDR3 protein: CSGPLWTEAFF

D gene: -
clone size: few
V gene: TRBV19
J gene: TRBJ1-1
CDR3 DNA: TGTGCCAGTAGTATCGGGGGTTGGACTGAAGCTTTCTTT
CDR3 protein: CASSIGGWTEAFF

D gene: TRBD1
clone size: -
V gene: TRBV7-8
J gene: TRBJ2-1
CDR3 DNA: TGTGCCAGCAGCTCGGGGGACAGGGGACGCAATGAGCAGTTCTTC
CDR3 protein: CASSSGDRGRNEQFF

D gene: -
clone size: few
V gene: TRBV20-1
J gene: TRBJ1-5
CDR3 DNA: TGCAGTGCTAGGGATAAAACCCAGCATTTT
CDR3 protein: CSARDKTQHF

D gene: -
clone size: -
V gene: TRBV28
J gene: TRBJ2-7
CDR3 DNA: TGTGCCAGCGGACGGGCAGAGCGCCACGAGCAGTACTTC
CDR3 protein: CASGRAERHEQYF